One and the same sample provided the 8 T cell receptor beta chains below, sequenced in a study of blood T cell repertoires in COVID-19 (dated by TCRdb to between 2020 and 2021). The protocol used for the library was the immunoSEQ multiplex PCR assay. As stored in TCRdb, this immuneACCESS dataset retains in-frame rearrangements with V and J assigned. A fraction of the clones does not appear; measured against another copy, unresolved V genes explain less than half of the discrepancy, and the remainder lacks a known reason. This sample has tens of thousands of clones in its table, and more than 80% of those were observed once. The ten largest clones add up to 2% of the sample. Sequencing was carried out using peripheral blood. These receptors came from a man younger than 40 with acute or convalescent COVID-19.

This clone was counted a single time. J is TRBJ2-1 and V is TRBV9; D is undetermined. V lost 0 bases and J 7 bases, leaving 8 bases between the germline ends. CDR3 length equals 13 residues. CDR1 and CDR2 from the germline V gene are SGDLS and YYNGEE. As DNA, the CDR3 is TGTGCCAGCAGCGTAGGAGGCGGAAATGAGCAGTTCTTC. Translated, it gives CASSVGGGNEQFF.

This clone was detected once. The chain couples TRBV11-1 to TRBJ1-4; 7 bases are a match to TRBD1. Losses at the gene ends were 5 bases for V and 6 bases for J; bases not matched to a gene: 6. The CDR3 length is 14 residues. The germline CDR1 and CDR2 sequences are SGHAT and FQDESV (reference sequence). The CDR3 DNA reads as TGTGCCAGCAGCATTCGACAGGGTTATGAAAAACTGTTTTTT. Protein product: CASSIRQGYEKLFF.

By share of the sample, this clone is medium-sized. This sequence joins TRBV15 and TRBJ2-2; 8 nucleotides line up with TRBD2. Losses at the gene ends were 0 bases for V and 6 bases for J; bases not matched to a gene: 6. Germline V CDR1 and CDR2: LNHNV, YYDKDF (reference sequence). The CDR3 covers 16 residues. The CDR3 nucleotides are TGTGCCACCAGCAGAGATTACAGCGGGAGAGCCGGGGAGCTGTTTTTT. Its translation is CATSRDYSGRAGELFF.

The chain couples TRBV18 to TRBJ1-4; 7 bases align to TRBD1. The CDR3 extends over 18 amino acids. Germline values: CDR1 KGHSH, CDR2 LQKENI. The J segment lost 3 bases and the V segment lost 1 base, leaving 11 bases of the junction unmatched. The CDR3: CASSPQPLSRGANEKLFF. The DNA of the CDR3 is TGTGCCAGCTCACCACAACCCCTCTCCAGGGGGGCTAATGAAAAACTGTTTTTT.

V gene TRBV6-5 combines with J gene TRBJ1-1; no definite D call. V lost 2 bases, J lost 7 bases, and 8 bases lay in between. Germline lookup yields CDR1 MNHEY and CDR2 SVGAGI. The CDR3 totals 12 residues. The CDR3 loop reads CASSYRRDEAFF. CDR3 DNA: TGTGCCAGCAGTTACAGGAGGGATGAAGCTTTCTTT.

The chain carries TRBV5-1 and TRBJ1-2; D is perhaps TRBD1 (6 bases). Germline-derived CDR1 and CDR2 are SGHRS and YFSETQ. The V and J ends lost 4 bases and 6 bases respectively, with 16 bases between them. This CDR3 is 14 amino acids long. CDR3 in amino acids: CASSQGGGENGYTF. The CDR3 nucleotides read TGCGCCAGCAGCCAAGGGGGAGGGGAAAATGGCTACACCTTC. Filled out from reference TRBV5-1 and TRBJ1-2, the complete variable domain reads KAGVTQTPRYLIKTRGQQVTLSCSPISGHRSVSWYQQTPGQGLQFLFEYFSETQRNKGNFPGRFSGRQFSNSRSEMNVSTLELGDSALYLCASSQGGGENGYTFGSGTRLTVV.

This rearrangement joins TRBV6-5 to TRBJ1-1; 8 bases line up with TRBD1. With 6 bases clipped from V and 10 bases from J, the junction kept 7 bases outside the gene matches. The CDR3 length is 12 residues. The germline CDR1 and CDR2 sequences are MNHEY and SVGAGI. The CDR3 DNA sequence: TGTGCCAGCAGCCCAGGGGGCCTGGGAGCTTTCTTT. This encodes CASSPGGLGAFF.

The chain joins TRBV6-5 to TRBJ1-2; 7 positions match TRBD1. This CDR3 has 13 residues. Unmatched junction bases numbered 9, after V lost 8 bases and J lost 6 bases. CDR1 and CDR2 (germline): MNHEY, SVGAGI. The DNA for the CDR3 is TGTGCCAGCCACAGGGGAGCAGTCGATGGCTACACCTTC. Encoded protein: CASHRGAVDGYTF.